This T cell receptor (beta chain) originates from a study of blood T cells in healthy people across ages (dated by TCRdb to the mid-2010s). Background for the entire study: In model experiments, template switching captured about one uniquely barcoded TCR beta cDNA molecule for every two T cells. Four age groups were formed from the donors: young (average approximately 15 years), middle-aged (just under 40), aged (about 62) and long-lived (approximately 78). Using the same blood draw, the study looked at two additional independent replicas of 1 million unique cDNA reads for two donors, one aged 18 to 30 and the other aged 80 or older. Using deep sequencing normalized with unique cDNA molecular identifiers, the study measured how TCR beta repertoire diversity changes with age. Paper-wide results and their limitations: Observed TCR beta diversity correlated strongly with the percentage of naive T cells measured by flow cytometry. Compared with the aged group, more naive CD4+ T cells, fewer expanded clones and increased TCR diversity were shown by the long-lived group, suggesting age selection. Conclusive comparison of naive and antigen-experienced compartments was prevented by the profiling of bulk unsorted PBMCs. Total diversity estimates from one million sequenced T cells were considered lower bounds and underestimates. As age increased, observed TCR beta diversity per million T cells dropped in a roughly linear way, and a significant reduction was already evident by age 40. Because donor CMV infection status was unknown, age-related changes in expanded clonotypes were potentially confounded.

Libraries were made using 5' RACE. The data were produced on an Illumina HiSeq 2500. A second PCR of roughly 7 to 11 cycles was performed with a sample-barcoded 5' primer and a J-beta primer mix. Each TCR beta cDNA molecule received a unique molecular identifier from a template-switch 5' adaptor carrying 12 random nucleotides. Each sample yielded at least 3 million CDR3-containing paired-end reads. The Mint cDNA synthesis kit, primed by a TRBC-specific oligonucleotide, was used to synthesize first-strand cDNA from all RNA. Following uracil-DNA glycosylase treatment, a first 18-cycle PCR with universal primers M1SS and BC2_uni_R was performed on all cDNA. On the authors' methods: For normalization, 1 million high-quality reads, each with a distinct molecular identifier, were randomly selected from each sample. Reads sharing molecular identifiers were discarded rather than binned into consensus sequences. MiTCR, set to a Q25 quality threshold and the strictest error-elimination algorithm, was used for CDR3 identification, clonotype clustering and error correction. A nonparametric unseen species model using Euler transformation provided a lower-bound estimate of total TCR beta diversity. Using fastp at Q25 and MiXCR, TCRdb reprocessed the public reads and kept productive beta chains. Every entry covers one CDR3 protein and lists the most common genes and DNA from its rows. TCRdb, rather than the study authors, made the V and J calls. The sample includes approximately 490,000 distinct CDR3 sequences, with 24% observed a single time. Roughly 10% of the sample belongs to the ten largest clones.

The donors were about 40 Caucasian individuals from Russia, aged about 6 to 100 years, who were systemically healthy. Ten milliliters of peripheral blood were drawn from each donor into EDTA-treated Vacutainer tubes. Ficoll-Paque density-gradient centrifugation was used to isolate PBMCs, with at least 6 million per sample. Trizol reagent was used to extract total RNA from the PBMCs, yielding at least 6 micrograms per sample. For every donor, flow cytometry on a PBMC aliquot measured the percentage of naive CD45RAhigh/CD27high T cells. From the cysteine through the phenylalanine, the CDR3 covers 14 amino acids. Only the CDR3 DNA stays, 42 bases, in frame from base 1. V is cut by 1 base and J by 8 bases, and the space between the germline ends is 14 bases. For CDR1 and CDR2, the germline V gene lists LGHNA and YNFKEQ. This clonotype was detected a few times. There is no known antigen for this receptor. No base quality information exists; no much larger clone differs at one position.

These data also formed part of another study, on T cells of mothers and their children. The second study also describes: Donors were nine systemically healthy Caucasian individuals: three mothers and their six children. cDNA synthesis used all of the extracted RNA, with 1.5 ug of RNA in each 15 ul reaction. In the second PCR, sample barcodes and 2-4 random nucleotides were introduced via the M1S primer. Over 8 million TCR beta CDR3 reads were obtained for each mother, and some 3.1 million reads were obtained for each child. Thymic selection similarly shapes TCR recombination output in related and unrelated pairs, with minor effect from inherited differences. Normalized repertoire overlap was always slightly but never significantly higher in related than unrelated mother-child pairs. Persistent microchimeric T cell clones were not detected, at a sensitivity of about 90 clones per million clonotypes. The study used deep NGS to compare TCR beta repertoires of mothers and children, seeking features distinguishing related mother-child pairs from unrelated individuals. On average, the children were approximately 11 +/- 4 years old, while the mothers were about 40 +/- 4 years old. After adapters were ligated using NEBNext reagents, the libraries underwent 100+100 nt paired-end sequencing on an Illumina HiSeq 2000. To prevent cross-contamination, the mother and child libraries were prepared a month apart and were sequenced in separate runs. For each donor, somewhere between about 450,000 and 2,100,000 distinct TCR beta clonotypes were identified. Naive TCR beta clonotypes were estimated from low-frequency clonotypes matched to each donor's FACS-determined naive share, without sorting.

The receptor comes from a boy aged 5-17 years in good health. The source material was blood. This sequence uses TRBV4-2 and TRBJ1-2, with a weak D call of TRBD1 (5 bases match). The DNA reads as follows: TGTGCCAGCAGCCAAGGAGGGGCGGTCGGCGGCTACACCTTC. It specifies CASSQGGAVGGYTF.